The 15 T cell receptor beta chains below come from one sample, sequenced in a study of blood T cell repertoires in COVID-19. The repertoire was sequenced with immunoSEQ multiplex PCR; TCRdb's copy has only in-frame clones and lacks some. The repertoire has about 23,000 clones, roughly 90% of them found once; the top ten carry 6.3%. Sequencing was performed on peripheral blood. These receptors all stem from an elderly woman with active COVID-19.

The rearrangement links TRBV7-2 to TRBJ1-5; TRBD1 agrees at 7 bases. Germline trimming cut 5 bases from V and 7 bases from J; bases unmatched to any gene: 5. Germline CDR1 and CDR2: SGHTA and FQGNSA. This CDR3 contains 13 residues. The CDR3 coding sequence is TGTGCCAGCAGCCTCGCAGGGGGACAGCCCCAGCATTTT. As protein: CASSLAGGQPQHF.

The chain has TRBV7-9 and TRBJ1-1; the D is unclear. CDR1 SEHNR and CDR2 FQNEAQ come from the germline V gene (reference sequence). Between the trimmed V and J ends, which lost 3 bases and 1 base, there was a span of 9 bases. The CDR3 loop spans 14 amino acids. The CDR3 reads CASSFAVRNTEAFF. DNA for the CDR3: TGTGCCAGCAGCTTTGCCGTTAGGAACACTGAAGCTTTCTTT.

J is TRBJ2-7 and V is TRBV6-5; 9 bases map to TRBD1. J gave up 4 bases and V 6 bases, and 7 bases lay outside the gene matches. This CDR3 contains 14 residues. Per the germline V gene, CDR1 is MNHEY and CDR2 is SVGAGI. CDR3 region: CASSSRDREYEQYF. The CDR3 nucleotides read TGTGCCAGCAGCAGCCGGGACAGGGAATACGAGCAGTACTTC.

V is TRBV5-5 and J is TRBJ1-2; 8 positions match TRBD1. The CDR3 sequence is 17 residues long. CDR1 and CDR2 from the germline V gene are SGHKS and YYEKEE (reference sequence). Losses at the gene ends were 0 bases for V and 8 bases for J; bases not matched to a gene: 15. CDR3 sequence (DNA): TGTGCCAGCAGCTTGGGGAGAGCAGGGGGCCGTCTTGGAGGCTACACCTTC. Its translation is CASSLGRAGGRLGGYTF. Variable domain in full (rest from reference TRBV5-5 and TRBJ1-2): DAGVTQSPTHLIKTRGQQVTLRCSPISGHKSVSWYQQVLGQGPQFIFQYYEKEERGRGNFPDRFSARQFPNYSSELNVNALLLGDSALYLCASSLGRAGGRLGGYTFGSGTRLTVV.

The CDR3, as DNA: TGTGCCAGCAGCACAAATTCCGGGAGAAGTTATGGCTACACCTTC. Protein sequence: CASSTNSGRSYGYTF. This chain connects TRBV7-9 to TRBJ1-2; D is ambiguous. Germline V gene data show CDR1 as SEHNR and CDR2 as FQNEAQ (reference sequence). CDR3 length: 15 residues. V dropped 5 bases and J dropped 5 bases, with 18 bases sitting between them.

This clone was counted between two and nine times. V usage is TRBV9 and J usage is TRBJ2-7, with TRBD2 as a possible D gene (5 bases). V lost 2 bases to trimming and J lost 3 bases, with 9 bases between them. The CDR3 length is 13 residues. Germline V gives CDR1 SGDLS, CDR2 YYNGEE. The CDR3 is CASSVDLNYEQYF. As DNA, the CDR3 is TGTGCCAGCAGCGTGGACTTAAACTACGAGCAGTACTTC.

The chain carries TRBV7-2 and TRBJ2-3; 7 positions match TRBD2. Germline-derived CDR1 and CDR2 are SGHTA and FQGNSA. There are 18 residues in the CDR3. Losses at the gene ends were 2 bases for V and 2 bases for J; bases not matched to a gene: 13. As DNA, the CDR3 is TGTGCCAGCAGCTTATGGGGGGGAGGCAATACGTTCACAGATACGCAGTATTTT. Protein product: CASSLWGGGNTFTDTQYF.

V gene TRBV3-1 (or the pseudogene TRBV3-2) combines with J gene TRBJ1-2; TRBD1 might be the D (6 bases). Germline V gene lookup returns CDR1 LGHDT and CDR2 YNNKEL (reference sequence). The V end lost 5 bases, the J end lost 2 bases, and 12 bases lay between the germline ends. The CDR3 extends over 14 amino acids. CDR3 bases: TGTGCCAGCAGCTACAGGGTAGCCAACTATGGCTACACCTTC. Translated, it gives CASSYRVANYGYTF.

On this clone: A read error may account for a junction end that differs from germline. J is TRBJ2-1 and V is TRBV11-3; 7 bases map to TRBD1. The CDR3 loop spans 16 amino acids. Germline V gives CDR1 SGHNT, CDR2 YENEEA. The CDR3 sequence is CASSLVGGRPYNEQFF. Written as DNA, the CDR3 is TGTGCCAGCAGTTTAGTAGGGGGCCGTCCGTACAATGAGCAGTTCTTC.

CDR3 protein: CASSFRLQTHEQYF. As DNA, the CDR3 is TGTGCCAGCAGCTTTCGTCTGCAAACTCACGAGCAGTACTTC. This chain uses TRBV11-2 with TRBJ2-7; D gene ambiguous. Germline CDR1 and CDR2: SGHAT and FQNNGV. Trimming took off 3 bases at V and 5 bases at J, with 14 bases between the two ends. CDR3 size: 14 residues. The variable domain in full, with the rest retrieved from reference TRBV11-2 and TRBJ2-7, is EAGVAQSPRYKIIEKRQSVAFWCNPISGHATLYWYQQILGQGPKLLIQFQNNGVVDDSQLPKDRFSAERLKGVDSTLKIQPAKLEDSAVYLCASSFRLQTHEQYFGPGTRLTVT.

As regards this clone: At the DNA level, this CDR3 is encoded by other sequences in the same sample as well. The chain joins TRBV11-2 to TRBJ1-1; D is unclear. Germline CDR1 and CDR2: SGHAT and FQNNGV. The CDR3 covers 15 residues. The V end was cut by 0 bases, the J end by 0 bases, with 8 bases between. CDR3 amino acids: CASSLDPSMNTEAFF. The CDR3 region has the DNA TGTGCCAGCAGCTTAGATCCGAGTATGAACACTGAAGCTTTCTTT.

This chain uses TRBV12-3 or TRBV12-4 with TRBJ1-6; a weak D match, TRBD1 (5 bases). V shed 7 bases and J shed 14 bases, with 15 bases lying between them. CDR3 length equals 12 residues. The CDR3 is CASKGPEPTLHF. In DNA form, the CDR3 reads TGTGCCAGCAAGGGGCCCGAGCCCACCCTCCACTTT.

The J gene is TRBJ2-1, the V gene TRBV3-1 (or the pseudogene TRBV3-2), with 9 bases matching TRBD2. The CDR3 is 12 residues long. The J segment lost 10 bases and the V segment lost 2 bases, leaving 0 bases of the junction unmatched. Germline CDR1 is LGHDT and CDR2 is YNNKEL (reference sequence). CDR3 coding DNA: TGTGCCAGCAGCCAACTAGCGGGGGAGCAGTTCTTC. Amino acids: CASSQLAGEQFF.

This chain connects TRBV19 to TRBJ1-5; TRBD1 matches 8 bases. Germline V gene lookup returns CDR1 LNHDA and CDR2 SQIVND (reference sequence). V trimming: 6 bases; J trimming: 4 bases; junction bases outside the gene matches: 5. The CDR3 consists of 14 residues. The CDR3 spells CASSGQGWNQPQHF. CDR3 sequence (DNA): TGTGCCAGTAGCGGACAGGGCTGGAATCAGCCCCAGCATTTT.

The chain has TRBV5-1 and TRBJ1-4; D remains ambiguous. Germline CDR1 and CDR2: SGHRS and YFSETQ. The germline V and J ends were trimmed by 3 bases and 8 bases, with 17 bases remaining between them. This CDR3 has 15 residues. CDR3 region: CASSSTVLSWEKLFF. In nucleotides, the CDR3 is TGCGCCAGCAGCTCGACGGTACTAAGCTGGGAAAAACTGTTTTTT.